The clone carrying this T cell receptor (beta chain) was seen only a few times. The record originates from a study of T cells after yellow fever vaccination. Each CDR3 protein is one row after TCRdb ran MiXCR on the 5' RACE reads. Of a few hundred thousand distinct CDR3 sequences detected, under 14% appear once; the ten largest clones hold around 19%. This CDR3 has 14 amino acids. V lost 10 bases and J 0 bases, leaving 13 bases between the germline ends. The chain links TRBV12-3 or TRBV12-4 to TRBJ2-1, with D possibly TRBD1 on 6 matching bases. This TCR derives from a young man who received the YFV17D yellow fever vaccine. The sequences come from PBMCs, collected on the day of the first yellow fever vaccination. The CDR3 spells CATERGSSYNEQFF. In DNA, the CDR3 is TGTGCCACCGAGAGGGGGAGCTCCTACAATGAGCAGTTCTTC.